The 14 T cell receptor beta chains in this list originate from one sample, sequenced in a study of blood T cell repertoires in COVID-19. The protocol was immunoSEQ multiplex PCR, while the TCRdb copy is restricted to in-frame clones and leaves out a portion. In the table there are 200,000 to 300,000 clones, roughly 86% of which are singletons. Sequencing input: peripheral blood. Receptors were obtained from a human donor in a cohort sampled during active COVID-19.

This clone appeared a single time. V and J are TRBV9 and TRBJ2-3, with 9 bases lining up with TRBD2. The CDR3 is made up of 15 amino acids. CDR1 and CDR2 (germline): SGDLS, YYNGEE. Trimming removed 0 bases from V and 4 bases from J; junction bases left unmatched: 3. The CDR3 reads CASSVVAGGSDTQYF. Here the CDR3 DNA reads TGTGCCAGCAGCGTAGTGGCGGGAGGGTCAGATACGCAGTATTTT.

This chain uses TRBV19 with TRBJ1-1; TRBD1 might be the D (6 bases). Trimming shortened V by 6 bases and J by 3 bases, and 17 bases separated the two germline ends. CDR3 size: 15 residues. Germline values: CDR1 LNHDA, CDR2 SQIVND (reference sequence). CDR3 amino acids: CASRRTAEGYTEAFF. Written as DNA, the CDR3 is TGTGCCAGTAGAAGGACAGCCGAGGGATACACTGAAGCTTTCTTT.

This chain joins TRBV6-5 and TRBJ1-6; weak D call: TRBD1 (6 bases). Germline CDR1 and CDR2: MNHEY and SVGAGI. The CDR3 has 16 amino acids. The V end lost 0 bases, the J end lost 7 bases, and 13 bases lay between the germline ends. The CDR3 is CASSYSNVRGNSPLHF. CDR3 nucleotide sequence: TGTGCCAGCAGTTACTCGAATGTCAGGGGCAATTCACCCCTCCACTTT.

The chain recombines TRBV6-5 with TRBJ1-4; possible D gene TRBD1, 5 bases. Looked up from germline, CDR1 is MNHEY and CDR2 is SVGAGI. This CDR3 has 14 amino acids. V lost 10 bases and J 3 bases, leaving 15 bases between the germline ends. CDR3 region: CATRVGQANEKLFF. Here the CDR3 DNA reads TGTGCCACCAGGGTTGGGCAAGCTAATGAAAAACTGTTTTTT.

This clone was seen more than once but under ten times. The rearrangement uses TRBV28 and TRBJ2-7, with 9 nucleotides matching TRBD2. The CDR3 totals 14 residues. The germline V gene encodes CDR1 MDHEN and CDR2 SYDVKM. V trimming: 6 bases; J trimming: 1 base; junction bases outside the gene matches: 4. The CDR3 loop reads CASSRGLASYEQYF. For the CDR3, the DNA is TGTGCCAGCAGCCGCGGACTAGCGTCCTACGAGCAGTACTTC.

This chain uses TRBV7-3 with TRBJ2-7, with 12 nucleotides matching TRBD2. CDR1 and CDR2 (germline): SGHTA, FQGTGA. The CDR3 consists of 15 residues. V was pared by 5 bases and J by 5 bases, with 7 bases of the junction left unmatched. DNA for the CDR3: TGTGCCAGCAGCCCCCTAGCGGGAGGGCGACACGAGCAGTACTTC. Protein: CASSPLAGGRHEQYF.

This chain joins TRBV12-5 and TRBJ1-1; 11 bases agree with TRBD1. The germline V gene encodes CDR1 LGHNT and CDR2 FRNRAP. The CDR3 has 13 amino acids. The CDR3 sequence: CADRGLPNTEAFF. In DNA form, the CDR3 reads TGTGCGGACAGGGGGCTTCCGAACACTGAAGCTTTCTTT.

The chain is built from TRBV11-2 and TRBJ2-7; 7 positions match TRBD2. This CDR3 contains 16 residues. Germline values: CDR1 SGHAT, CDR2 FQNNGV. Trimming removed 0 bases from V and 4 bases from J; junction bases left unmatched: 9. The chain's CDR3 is CASSLDSGPFRYEQYF. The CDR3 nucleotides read TGTGCCAGCAGCTTAGATAGCGGGCCATTTAGGTACGAGCAGTACTTC.

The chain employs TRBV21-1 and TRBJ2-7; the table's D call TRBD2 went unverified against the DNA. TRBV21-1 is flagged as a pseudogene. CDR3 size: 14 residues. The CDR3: CASSKGLAGYEQYF. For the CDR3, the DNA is TGTGCCAGCAGCAAGGGACTAGCGGGGTACGAGCAGTACTTC.

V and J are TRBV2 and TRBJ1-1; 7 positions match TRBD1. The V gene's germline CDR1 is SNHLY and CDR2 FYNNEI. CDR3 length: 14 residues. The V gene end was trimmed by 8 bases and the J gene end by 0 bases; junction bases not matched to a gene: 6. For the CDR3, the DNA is TGTGCCAGCTTCCGGGACAGCATGAACACTGAAGCTTTCTTT. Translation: CASFRDSMNTEAFF.

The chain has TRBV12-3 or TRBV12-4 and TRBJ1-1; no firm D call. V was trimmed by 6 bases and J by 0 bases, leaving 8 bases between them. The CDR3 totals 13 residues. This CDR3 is CASRFRMNTEAFF. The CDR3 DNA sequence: TGTGCCAGCAGGTTCAGAATGAACACTGAAGCTTTCTTT.

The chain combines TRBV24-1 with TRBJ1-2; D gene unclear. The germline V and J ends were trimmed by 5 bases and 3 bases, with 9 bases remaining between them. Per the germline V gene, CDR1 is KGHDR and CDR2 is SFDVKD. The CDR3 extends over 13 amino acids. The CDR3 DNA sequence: TGTGCCACCAGTGCCGTGGGAGACTATGGCTACACCTTC. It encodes CATSAVGDYGYTF.

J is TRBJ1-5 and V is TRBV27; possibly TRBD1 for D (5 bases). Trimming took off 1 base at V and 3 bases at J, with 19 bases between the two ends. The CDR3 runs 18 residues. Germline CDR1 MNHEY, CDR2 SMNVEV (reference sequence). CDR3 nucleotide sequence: TGTGCCAGCAGTTTATACCCTCGGGGGGGGACTCTCAATCAGCCCCAGCATTTT. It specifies CASSLYPRGGTLNQPQHF.

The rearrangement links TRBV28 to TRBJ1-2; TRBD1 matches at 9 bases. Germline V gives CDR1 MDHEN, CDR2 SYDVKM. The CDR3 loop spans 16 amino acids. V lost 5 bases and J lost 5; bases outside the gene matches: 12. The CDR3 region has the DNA TGTGCCAGCAGTACTGCTGGGGGACAGGGCAGGTATGGCTACACCTTC. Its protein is CASSTAGGQGRYGYTF.